This T cell receptor (beta chain) was identified in a study of breast tumors, draining lymph nodes, adjacent tissues (dated by TCRdb to about 2016). Regarding the research as a whole: Breast cancer patients provided tumor, adjacent nontumor tissue and axillary lymph nodes, and the study compared the TCR beta repertoires across these three sources. The study aimed to assess the relationships and possible T-cell exchange between tumor, surrounding tissue and draining lymph node repertoires in human breast cancer.

TCRdb lists the instrument as Illumina HiSeq 2000. Multiplex PCR amplification was used to generate the TCR beta chain libraries. High-throughput sequencing was used to analyze the amplified TCR beta chain products. Clones were called with MiXCR by TCRdb after fastp trimmed the public reads at Q25, and only in-frame beta chains were retained. Rows are combined by CDR3 protein, so each entry shows the most common genes and DNA. Within this sample are fewer than 250,000 distinct CDR3 sequences, with roughly 30% of them counted one time only. The ten most abundant clones make up roughly 1.5% of the sample. Via the germline V gene, CDR1 is SGHTA and CDR2 FQGTGA. The CDR3 measures 15 amino acids from cysteine to phenylalanine. Only the CDR3 region is kept as DNA, spanning 45 bases read in frame from base 1. General conclusions and limits of the study: Tumor T-cell repertoires showed less diversity than lymph node repertoires and more diversity than nontumor tissue repertoires, and tumor T-cell repertoires showed preferential V and J gene usage. Tumor and nontumor tissue repertoires were significantly more similar in luminal-like than in basal-like breast cancer. The data were judged consistent with most tumor T cells deriving from the lymph node and then expanding within tumor tissue. The conclusion that tumor T cells originate in lymph nodes was framed as consistent with a hypothesis rather than directly demonstrated.

A note on this clonotype: There is no known antigen for this receptor. The junction departs from the called germline gene at one end, perhaps through a read error.

Lymph node samples were obtained from the axillary draining lymph nodes of breast cancer patients. This clonotype originated in a female donor with breast cancer. Some clones in this sample may be carry-over from other donors' samples. Sequencing was done on a sample of axillary lymph node tissue. This chain joins TRBV7-3 to TRBJ2-3; a weak D assignment points to TRBD2 (6 bases agree). The CDR3 here reads CASSPMGGGTDTRYF. The nucleotide sequence is TGTGCCAGCAGCCCTATGGGAGGAGGTACAGATACGCGGTATTTT.